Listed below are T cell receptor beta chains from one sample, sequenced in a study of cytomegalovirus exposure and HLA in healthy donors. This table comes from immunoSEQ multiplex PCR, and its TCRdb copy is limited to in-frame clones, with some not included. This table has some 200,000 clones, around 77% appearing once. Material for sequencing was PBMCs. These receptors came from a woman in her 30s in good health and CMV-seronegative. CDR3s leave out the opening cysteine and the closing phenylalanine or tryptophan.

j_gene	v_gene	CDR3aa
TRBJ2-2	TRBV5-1	ASSYNPGTDNTGELF
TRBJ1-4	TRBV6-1	ASSVDRVDEKLF
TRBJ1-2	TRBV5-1	ASRPTGGSNYGYT
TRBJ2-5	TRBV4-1	ASSQYPFRDRAGGETQY
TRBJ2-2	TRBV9	ASSAGGAGGELF
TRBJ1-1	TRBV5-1	ASSWARGAAEAF
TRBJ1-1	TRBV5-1	ASSLGGGLGTEAF
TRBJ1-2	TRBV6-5	ASSYQGPNYGYT
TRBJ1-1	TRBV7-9	SSSFRASEAF
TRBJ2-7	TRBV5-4	ATGEGQLPPEQY
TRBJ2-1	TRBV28	ASSFDRGTRVWVEQF
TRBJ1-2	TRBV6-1	ASSEFTAANYGYT
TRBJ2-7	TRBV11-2	ASSLDTPLAGYEQY
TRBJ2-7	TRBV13	ASSPGTGGFYEQY
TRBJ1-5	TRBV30	AWSVSGRLYNQPQH
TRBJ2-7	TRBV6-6	ASSYGLGNYEQY
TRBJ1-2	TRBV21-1	ASSNWRRVGTGLGYGYT
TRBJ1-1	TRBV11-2	ASSRRGGGYTEAF
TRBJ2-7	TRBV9	ASSGTSGRIHEQY
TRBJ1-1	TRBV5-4	ASSFRRSEAF
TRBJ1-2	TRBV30	AWSYREYGYT